This T cell receptor beta chain was sequenced in a study of T cells after somatic rescue of genetic block. The assay was immunoSEQ multiplex PCR, and TCRdb's table has in-frame clones only and misses some. The sample yields tens of thousands of clones, around 92% seen once. The sequencing sample was made of peripheral blood mononuclear cells (PBMCs). This TCR was sampled from a man in his forties.

The CDR3 DNA sequence: TGTGCCTGGAGTTACAACAGGGGGCGCGTGGAGTTCTTC. It is translated as CAWSYNRGRVEFF. V usage is TRBV30 and J usage is TRBJ2-1, with 9 bases lining up with TRBD1. This CDR3 comprises 13 residues. Germline V gives CDR1 GTSNPN, CDR2 SVGIG (reference sequence). The J segment lost 14 bases and the V segment lost 2 bases, leaving 10 bases of the junction unmatched.